This T cell receptor (beta chain) was identified during a study of beta chain features in type 1 diabetes. A note on this clone: No antigen is known for it.

Findings of the study overall: Relative to healthy donors, patients appeared to have naive, central memory and Treg TCRB repertoires that were more similar. Within each of all four CD4+ subsets, Type 1 diabetes patients had TCRB CDR3s that were moderately but significantly shorter.

All of the isolated RNA was reverse transcribed, so expressed TCRB transcripts were sequenced. Several million reads on average were seen across naive, central memory and regulatory T cell samples. The data were produced by immunoSEQ multiplex PCR, yet TCRdb's version contains in-frame clones alone and is incomplete. This table holds under 350,000 clones, roughly 8% found once. Sequences were obtained from central memory CD4+ T cells from blood. The receptor's source is a woman aged 18-30 years in good health.

CDR3: CAWSTDRGQETQYF. In DNA form, the CDR3 reads TGTGCCTGGAGTACCGACAGGGGCCAAGAGACCCAGTACTTC. The chain is built from TRBV30 and TRBJ2-5; 8 bases are a match to TRBD1. Unmatched junction bases numbered 3, after V lost 2 bases and J lost 1 base. Germline CDR1 and CDR2: GTSNPN and SVGIG (reference sequence). CDR3 size: 14 residues.